This is a list of T cell receptor beta chains from one sample in a study of blood T cells in healthy people across ages. TCRdb independently ran MiXCR on the 5' RACE reads; one entry per CDR3 protein. The sample contains 1.5 million to 2 million distinct CDR3 sequences, roughly 52% of which appear only once. The sample was blood. The source of these receptors is a woman aged 35 to 49 in good health. Each CDR3 is given with its conserved first and last residue. D genes are given only for firm matches. Clone size is stated in some rows and not others, as once, few, many or a class when expanded.

.	TRBV7-2	.	TRBJ1-2	TGTGCCAGCAGCCCGGACCCACAGACGTATGGCTACACCTTC	CASSPDPQTYGYTF
.	TRBV4-2	TRBD2	TRBJ2-2	TGTGCCAGCAGCCAAGAAGTCAGCGGGGGGGCCGCCGGGGAGCTGTTTTTT	CASSQEVSGGAAGELFF
few	TRBV4-2	.	TRBJ2-4	TGTGCCAGCAGCCAAGTTCTTCACAGGGTGGATTTAGGGGCCAAAAACATTCAGTACTTC	CASSQVLHRVDLGAKNIQYF
few	TRBV7-9	.	TRBJ1-2	TGTGCCAGCAGCCCTCCCCGGGACCACTATGGCTACACCTTC	CASSPPRDHYGYTF
few	TRBV6-2/TRBV6-3	.	TRBJ2-7	TGTGCCAGCAGCCCCGGAGGGTCTCCCTACGAGCAGTACTTC	CASSPGGSPYEQYF
few	TRBV6-5	.	TRBJ2-5	TGTGCCAGCAGGGGGGCAGGTTGGGGAGAGACCCAGTACTTC	CASRGAGWGETQYF
.	TRBV20-1	.	TRBJ2-5	TGCATAGGGCAGGGTCAGGACAAGACCCAGTACTTC	CIGQGQDKTQYF
few	TRBV5-1	TRBD1	TRBJ2-7	TGCGCCAGTTATGGGACAGGTCCTACGCAGCAGTACTTC	CASYGTGPTQQYF
.	TRBV12-3/TRBV12-4	.	TRBJ1-6	TGTGCCGGCAGTCCACGTGAGGGGTCGGATTCACCCCTCCACTTT	CAGSPREGSDSPLHF
.	TRBV24-1	.	TRBJ2-3	TGTGCCACCAGTGATTTGGGGGTCAGCACAGATACGCAGTATTTT	CATSDLGVSTDTQYF
few	TRBV20-1	.	TRBJ2-7	TGCAGTGCTAGAGCCCTAGACAGGGTTACGGGGGGTACCCCCTACGAGCAGTACTTC	CSARALDRVTGGTPYEQYF
few	TRBV7-2	.	TRBJ2-1	TGTGCCAGCAGCACTACCTGGACAGCTAACAATGAGCAGTTCTTC	CASSTTWTANNEQFF
.	TRBV5-1	.	TRBJ2-5	TGCGCCAGCGGGCGCGTTACGGGGGTCGACGGGACCCAGTACTTC	CASGRVTGVDGTQYF
.	TRBV2	TRBD2	TRBJ2-3	TGTGCCAGCAGTGCTACCCGACTAGCGGACACAGATACGCAGTATTTT	CASSATRLADTDTQYF
.	TRBV6-6	.	TRBJ2-3	TGTGCCAGCCCTATGGAGTTCACAGATACGCAGTATTTT	CASPMEFTDTQYF
once	TRBV6-5	.	TRBJ2-4	TGTGCCAGCAGTTACTCGAATAGGGCCAAAAACATTCAGTACTTC	CASSYSNRAKNIQYF
.	TRBV5-1	TRBD2	TRBJ2-3	TGCGCCAGCAGCTTGACGACTAGCGGGGGGCCTACAGATACGCAGTATTTT	CASSLTTSGGPTDTQYF
.	TRBV7-9	TRBD1	TRBJ2-3	TGTGCCAGCAGCACCCGACAGGGGATAGCGAAAGCTACGCAGTATTTC	CASSTRQGIAKATQYF
many	TRBV4-3	TRBD2	TRBJ2-5	TGCGCCAGCAGCTGGGGAGGGGAGGAGACCCAGTACTTC	CASSWGGEETQYF
.	TRBV9	.	TRBJ2-1	TGTGCCAGCAGCCTGACGACTTTTAATGAGCAGTTCTTC	CASSLTTFNEQFF
.	TRBV28	.	TRBJ1-2	TGTGCCAGCAGTTTAGAGTACAGGCTTTATGGCTACACCTTC	CASSLEYRLYGYTF
.	TRBV12-3/TRBV12-4	.	TRBJ1-5	TGTGCCAGCAGGAATACAGGGACCAATCAGCCCCAGCATTTT	CASRNTGTNQPQHF
.	TRBV6-6	.	TRBJ2-2	TGTGCCAGCAGACCCGGGACACAGAACACCGGGGAGCTGTTTTTT	CASRPGTQNTGELFF
.	TRBV7-2	TRBD2	TRBJ2-1	TGTGCCAGCAGCTTAGCGGGGGGGACGGGGGGCAATGAGCAGTTCTTC	CASSLAGGTGGNEQFF
.	TRBV20-1	TRBD2	TRBJ2-1	TGCAGTGCTAGCACTAGCGGGGGGGCCTGGGAGCAGTTCTTC	CSASTSGGAWEQFF
.	TRBV6-5	TRBD1	TRBJ1-1	TGTGCCAGCAGTAACCGGGACAGCAGCAACACTGAAGCTTTCTTT	CASSNRDSSNTEAFF
.	TRBV18	.	TRBJ1-4	TGTGCCAGCTCAATAGCGGGTACAACTAATGAAAAACTGTTTTTT	CASSIAGTTNEKLFF
few	TRBV4-3	TRBD1	TRBJ2-7	TGCGCCAGCAGCCAGGAAGGGGGCAATTCTGACGAGCAGTACTTC	CASSQEGGNSDEQYF
.	TRBV7-2	TRBD2	TRBJ2-5	TGTGCCAGCAGCCCTAGCGGGGGGGCTCCCCCAGAGACCCAGTACTTC	CASSPSGGAPPETQYF
.	TRBV28	.	TRBJ2-5	TGTGCCAGCGGGGGGCGGCAACTCCAAGAGACCCAGTACTTC	CASGGRQLQETQYF
.	TRBV20-1	.	TRBJ2-3	TGCAGTGCTAGTTTGCAGGGAACAGATACGCAGTATTTT	CSASLQGTDTQYF
.	TRBV20-1	.	TRBJ2-1	TGCAGTGCTAGTGTGGGTGCAGTAACGGGGAATGAGCAGTTCTTC	CSASVGAVTGNEQFF
.	TRBV20-1	.	TRBJ2-1	TGCAGTGCTAGGGAGGGGGCGAGCACCTACAATGAGCAGTTCTTC	CSAREGASTYNEQFF
.	TRBV28	TRBD1	TRBJ2-5	TGTGCCAGCAGCTGGACAGGGGGCGACCAGTACTTC	CASSWTGGDQYF
.	TRBV20-1	TRBD2	TRBJ2-3	TGCAGTGCTAGATCCAGACTAGCGGGCACAGATACGCAGTATTTT	CSARSRLAGTDTQYF
.	TRBV6-2/TRBV6-3	.	TRBJ2-5	TGTGCCAGCAGTTACGGTTTTGTAGGGGGAGAGACCCAGTACTTC	CASSYGFVGGETQYF
.	TRBV7-6	.	TRBJ2-5	TGTGCCATCAGCCCCAAGGAGACCCAGTACTTC	CAISPKETQYF
.	TRBV24-1	TRBD1	TRBJ2-5	TGTGCCACCAGTGATACCAGACAGGGGGCTTCTCAAGAGACCCAGTACTTC	CATSDTRQGASQETQYF
.	TRBV29-1	.	TRBJ1-1	TGCAGCGTTGAAGAAGGGGGGCCAGGCACTGAAGCTTTCTTT	CSVEEGGPGTEAFF
.	TRBV5-6	.	TRBJ2-4	TGTGCCAGCAGCCCTGGGACTCGAAAGGCCCTAGCCAAAAACATTCAGTACTTC	CASSPGTRKALAKNIQYF
.	TRBV27	TRBD1	TRBJ2-7	TGTGCCAGCAGTTACCTTGCCGGGACAGGGGCCTCCTACGAGCAGTACTTC	CASSYLAGTGASYEQYF
few	TRBV7-2	.	TRBJ1-2	TGTGCCAGCAGCTGGGACGTTCAAGCTAACTATGGCTACACCTTC	CASSWDVQANYGYTF
.	TRBV12-3/TRBV12-4	TRBD2	TRBJ2-2	TGTGCCAGCAGCAGGGGACTAGCGGGGCGCACCGGGGAGCTGTTTTTT	CASSRGLAGRTGELFF
.	TRBV12-3/TRBV12-4	TRBD1	TRBJ1-6	TGTGCCAGCAGCTCCTCGGACAGGGGGCGAAATAATTCACCCCTCCACTTT	CASSSSDRGRNNSPLHF
.	TRBV12-3/TRBV12-4	TRBD1	TRBJ2-1	TGTGCCAGCAGTTGGCGGACAGGGAGGAATGAGCAGTTCTTC	CASSWRTGRNEQFF
few	TRBV7-9	.	TRBJ2-3	TGTGCCAGCAGCTTAGGTAGCTCCGGCGAGGGTACGCAGTATTTT	CASSLGSSGEGTQYF